This T cell receptor beta chain was documented in a study of CD8 T cells in ankylosing spondylitis. Germline lookup yields CDR1 DFQATT and CDR2 SNEGSKA (reference sequence). V was pared by 5 bases and J by 10 bases, with 9 bases between. The CDR3 contains 10 residues. At least ten counts were recorded for this clonotype. Its target is unknown. The study's findings and limits: Peripheral blood samples showed relatively rare disease-linked clones, and these clones were CD8+. Clones linked to disease were reported to show significant enrichment in matched ankylosing spondylitis synovial fluid.

TCRdb passed the 5' RACE reads through MiXCR, listing each CDR3 protein once. Of some 87,000 distinct CDR3 sequences listed, roughly 10% are singletons. This receptor was obtained from a male donor with ankylosing spondylitis or in good health (not recorded which). Sequencing was done on a sample of blood, either unsorted or a sorted T cell fraction (not recorded which). The chain employs TRBV20-1 and TRBJ1-5; weak D call: TRBD1 (6 bases). CDR3 sequence (DNA): TGCAGTGCTTCCAGGGGACCCCAGCATTTT. As protein: CSASRGPQHF.